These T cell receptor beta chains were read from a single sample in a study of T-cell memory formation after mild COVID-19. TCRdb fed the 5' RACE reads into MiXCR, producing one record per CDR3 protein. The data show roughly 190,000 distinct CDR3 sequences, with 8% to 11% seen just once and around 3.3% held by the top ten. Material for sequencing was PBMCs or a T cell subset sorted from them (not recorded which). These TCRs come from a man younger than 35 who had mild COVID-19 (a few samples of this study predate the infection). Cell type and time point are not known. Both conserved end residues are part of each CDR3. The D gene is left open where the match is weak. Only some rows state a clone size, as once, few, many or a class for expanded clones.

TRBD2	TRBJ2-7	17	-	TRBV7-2	TGTGCCAGCAGCAAGGGGACTAGCGGGGGGGCCAAGTTGGAGCAGTACTTC	CASSKGTSGGAKLEQYF
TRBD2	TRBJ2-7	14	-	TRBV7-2	TGTGCCAGCAAGCTAGCGGGTAGCTCCTACGAGCAGTACTTC	CASKLAGSSYEQYF
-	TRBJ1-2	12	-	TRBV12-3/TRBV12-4	TGTGCCAGCAGTTTTCTTCCGTATGGCTACACCTTC	CASSFLPYGYTF
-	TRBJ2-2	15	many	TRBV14	TGTGCCAGCAGCCTCGAGGAGACCAACACCGGGGAGCTGTTTTTT	CASSLEETNTGELFF
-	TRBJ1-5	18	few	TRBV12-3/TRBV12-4	TGTGCCAGCAGTTCGCGGGGCAGGGGCGCTTCCGGCAATCAGCCCCAGCATTTT	CASSSRGRGASGNQPQHF
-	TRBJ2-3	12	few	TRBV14	TGTGCCAGCAGCGCAGGGTTTGATACGCAGTATTTT	CASSAGFDTQYF
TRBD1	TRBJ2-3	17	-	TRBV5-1	TGCGCCAGCAGCTTGGAGCCGACAGGGGCCAGCACAGATACGCAGTATTTT	CASSLEPTGASTDTQYF
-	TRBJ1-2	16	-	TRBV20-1	TGCAGTGCTAGAGATCAAGGGGGGGCGACCCACTATGGCTACACCTTC	CSARDQGGATHYGYTF
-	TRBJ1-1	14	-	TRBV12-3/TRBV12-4	TGTGCCAGCAGTTTAATGGGAAGGAACACTGAAGCTTTCTTT	CASSLMGRNTEAFF
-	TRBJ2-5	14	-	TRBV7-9	TGTGCCCTGGCGGGTGGGGCCGGTGAAGAGACCCAGTACTTC	CALAGGAGEETQYF
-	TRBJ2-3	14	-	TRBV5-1	TGCGCCAGCAGCTTTACTAGGGATTTGGATACGCAGTATTTT	CASSFTRDLDTQYF
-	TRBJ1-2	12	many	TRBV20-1	TGCAGTGCTAGTTTAGGCAACTATGGCTACACCTTC	CSASLGNYGYTF
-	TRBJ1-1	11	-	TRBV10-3	TGTGCCGTACAGGTTAGCACTGAAGCTTTCTTT	CAVQVSTEAFF
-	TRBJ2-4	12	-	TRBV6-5	TGTGCCAGCTCCCCGGACGCAGACATTCAGTACTTC	CASSPDADIQYF
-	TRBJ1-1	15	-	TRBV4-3	TGCGCCAGCAGCCAAGGGGTGGGTGGCTTTCCTGAAGCTTTCTTT	CASSQGVGGFPEAFF
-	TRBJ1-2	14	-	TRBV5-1	TGCGCCAGCAGCCTCGGTGGGAGCAGCTATGGCTACACCTTC	CASSLGGSSYGYTF
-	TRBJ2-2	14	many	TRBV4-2	TGTGCCAGCAGCCAAGGGGCCCGCCAGCGGGAGCTGTTTTTT	CASSQGARQRELFF
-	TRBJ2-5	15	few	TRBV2	TGTGCCAGCAGCCGGGACTCATCCCTCCAAGAGACCCAGTACTTC	CASSRDSSLQETQYF
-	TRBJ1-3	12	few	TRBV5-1	TGCGCCAGCAGCTCCACTTCCAACACCATATATTTT	CASSSTSNTIYF
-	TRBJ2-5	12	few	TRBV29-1	TGCAGCGGCGGAAGAGGGGGGGAGACCCAGTACTTC	CSGGRGGETQYF
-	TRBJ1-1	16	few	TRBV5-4	TGTGCCAGCAGCCTCGGGCAGGGTATAAGTGGGACTGAAGCTTTCTTT	CASSLGQGISGTEAFF
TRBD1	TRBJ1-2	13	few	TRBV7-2	TGTGCCAGCAGCCGGGGACAGGCCTATGGCTACACCTTC	CASSRGQAYGYTF
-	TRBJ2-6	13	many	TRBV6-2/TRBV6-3	TGTGCCAGCAGGACGGCCGGGGCCAACGTCCTGACTTTC	CASRTAGANVLTF
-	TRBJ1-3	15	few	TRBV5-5	TGTGCCAGCAGCCCCAGGGTGAGCTCTGGAAACACCATATATTTT	CASSPRVSSGNTIYF
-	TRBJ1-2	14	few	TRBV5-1	TGCGCCAGCAGCCCCCAAAACCCCCGATATGGCTACACCTTC	CASSPQNPRYGYTF
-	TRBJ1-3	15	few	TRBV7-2	TGTGCCAGCAGCTTACGGGCCGCCTCTGGAAACACCATATATTTT	CASSLRAASGNTIYF
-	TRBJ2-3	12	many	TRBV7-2	TGTGCCAGCAGCCGAGAGAGGCAAACGCAGTATTTT	CASSRERQTQYF
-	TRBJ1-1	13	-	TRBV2	TGTGCCAGCAGTGGCGGTGAGGGGACTGAAGCTTTCTTT	CASSGGEGTEAFF
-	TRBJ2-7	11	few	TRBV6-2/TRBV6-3	TGTGCCAGCAGTAGCATCGAGAGACAGTACTTC	CASSSIERQYF
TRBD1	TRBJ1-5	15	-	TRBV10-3	TGTGCCATCAGTGAGGCGGGACAGGGGATGCAGCCCCAGCATTTT	CAISEAGQGMQPQHF
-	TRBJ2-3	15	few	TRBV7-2	TGTGCCAGCAGCTTAGTATCAGGGTTAACAGATACGCAGTATTTT	CASSLVSGLTDTQYF